This T cell receptor (beta chain) stems from a study of T-cell memory formation after mild COVID-19. General study findings and limits: Pre-infection memory contained some responding clones, which suggested that cross-reactive memory had joined. Chiefly within CM and EM were the contracting CD4+ clones; CD8+ ones were within EMRA. Clones shrinking from day 15 to 85 showed even CD4/CD8 mixes; later expanders tilted CD4+.

Germline assignment: CDR1 MNHEY and CDR2 SVGAGI. With 5 bases clipped from V and 4 bases from J, the junction kept 10 bases outside the gene matches. The CDR3 runs to 15 residues. As concerns this clonotype: Antigen specificity is unknown.

Constant-segment-primed 5'RACE gave TCR alpha and TCR beta cDNA libraries with sample barcodes and UMIs. TCRdb re-called the 5' RACE reads through MiXCR, storing one row per CDR3 protein. This repertoire shows 300,000 to 400,000 distinct CDR3 sequences, around 14% found once; its top ten account for roughly a fifth. Material for sequencing was PBMCs or a T cell subset sorted from them (not recorded which). The chain uses TRBV6-5 and TRBJ1-2; 7 positions agree with TRBD1. The sequence derives from a man aged 18 to 30 who had mild COVID-19 (a few samples of this study predate the infection). Cell type and time point are not known. This CDR3 is CASSTLEGGPYGYTF. The CDR3 DNA sequence: TGTGCCAGCAGTACCCTCGAAGGGGGCCCCTATGGCTACACCTTC.